This TCR beta chain was sequenced for a study of T cells after posttransplantation cyclophosphamide. Methotrexate plus calcineurin inhibitor accompanied controls' myeloablative marrow transplants; sampling was 1 year later. TCRdb's table, derived via immunoSEQ multiplex PCR, lists solely in-frame clones and lacks some. In the table there are roughly 20,000 clones, more than 70% of which are singletons. The V end lost 5 bases, the J end lost 2 bases, and 18 bases lay between the germline ends. Germline V lookup: CDR1 SGHTA, CDR2 FQGNSA. This CDR3 spans 17 amino acids. The receptor comes from a female patient aged 50-59 years who received an allogeneic stem cell transplant from an unrelated donor, was CMV-positive, and had chronic GVHD only. The graft donor may be the source of some T cells. The V gene is TRBV7-2, the J gene TRBJ2-2; tentatively, D is TRBD2 (6 bases). This specimen was PBMCs, taken after an allogeneic stem cell transplant with a calcineurin inhibitor and methotrexate. The chain's CDR3 is CASSQGIADINTGELFF. As DNA, the CDR3 is TGTGCCAGCAGCCAAGGTATAGCGGACATTAACACCGGGGAGCTGTTTTTT.